One and the same sample provided the 29 T cell receptor beta chains below, sequenced in a study of cytomegalovirus exposure and HLA in healthy donors. Use of 60 Vbeta and 13 Jbeta primers characterized the PCR. The table came from immunoSEQ multiplex PCR; TCRdb's copy has only in-frame clones and leaves some out. The repertoire holds roughly 120,000 clones, about 81% seen once, with approximately 1% in the top ten. Input material: PBMCs. The receptors stem from a woman under 40 in good health and CMV-seronegative.

This chain links TRBV7-3 with TRBJ2-5; D remains ambiguous. The CDR3 has 16 amino acids. Looked up from germline, CDR1 is SGHTA and CDR2 is FQGTGA. Trimming stripped 5 bases from V and 2 bases from J, with 18 bases between. CDR3 in amino acids: CASSPGANPIQETQYF. The CDR3 region has the DNA TGTGCCAGCAGCCCCGGAGCAAATCCCATTCAAGAGACCCAGTACTTC.

The J gene is TRBJ1-4, the V gene TRBV25-1; a weak D match, TRBD1 (6 bases). The CDR3 has 16 amino acids. V gave up 1 base and J gave up 0 bases, with 9 bases separating them. CDR1 MGHDK and CDR2 SYGVNS come from the germline V gene. The CDR3 DNA reads as TGTGCCAGCAGTGAATGGACAGACACAACTAATGAAAAACTGTTTTTT. The encoded protein is CASSEWTDTTNEKLFF.

The chain employs TRBV5-3 and TRBJ2-2, with D possibly TRBD1 on 6 matching bases. TRBV5-3 falls under the ORF class, with uncertain function. V was cut by 0 bases and J by 3 bases, with 9 bases left in between. The CDR3 extends over 15 amino acids. The CDR3 region has the DNA TGTGCCAGAAGCTTGGGACAGGAACACACCGGGGAGCTGTTTTTT. It codes for CARSLGQEHTGELFF.

V gene TRBV7-2 combines with J gene TRBJ2-5, with a weak D call TRBD1 (5 bases). The J call may be wrong; the DNA end is better matched by TRBJ2-7. The CDR3 is 15 amino acids. Looked up from germline, CDR1 is SGHTA and CDR2 is FQGNSA. This chain's CDR3 is CASSPQGLFSYEQYF. DNA for the CDR3: TGTGCCAGCAGCCCCCAGGGTCTCTTCTCCTACGAGCAGTACTTC.

V gene TRBV27 combines with J gene TRBJ1-5; a weak D match, TRBD1 (5 bases). The germline V gene has CDR1 MNHEY and CDR2 SMNVEV (reference sequence). Trimming left V 5 bases short and J 1 base short, with 15 bases between. The CDR3 spans 16 residues. The CDR3 sequence is CASSPRGGASNQPQHF. The CDR3 DNA reads TGTGCCAGCAGTCCTCGGGGCGGGGCGAGCAATCAGCCCCAGCATTTT.

The chain links TRBV5-6 to TRBJ1-2, with D possibly TRBD1 on 6 matching bases. The length of the CDR3 is 13 residues. The V and J ends lost 6 bases and 2 bases respectively, with 11 bases between them. Germline V gene lookup returns CDR1 SGHDT and CDR2 YYEEEE. The DNA of the CDR3 is TGTGCCAGCACCAGACAGGCGAACTATGGCTACACCTTC. Its translation: CASTRQANYGYTF.

V usage is TRBV4-1 and J usage is TRBJ2-7; 7 bases agree with TRBD1. CDR3 length: 13 amino acids. Germline CDR1 and CDR2: MGHRA and YSYEKL. The V segment lost 4 bases and the J segment 4 bases; nucleotides outside the gene matches: 4. The CDR3 bases are TGCGCCAGCAGCCTTGACAGGGAATACGAGCAGTACTTC. Translated, it gives CASSLDREYEQYF.

The V and J genes are TRBV9 and TRBJ1-4, with D possibly matching TRBD1 (5 bases). The V and J ends lost 4 bases and 7 bases respectively, with 20 bases between them. This CDR3 is 16 amino acids long. Germline CDR1 reads SGDLS; CDR2 reads YYNGEE. The CDR3 spells CASSSSAAGQGEKLFF. CDR3 sequence (DNA): TGTGCCAGCAGCAGTAGTGCGGCAGGGCAAGGTGAAAAACTGTTTTTT.

V and J are TRBV28 and TRBJ1-5; 7 bases match TRBD1. The J segment lost 8 bases and the V segment lost 3 bases, leaving 4 bases of the junction unmatched. This CDR3 region has 13 residues. Germline CDR1 MDHEN, CDR2 SYDVKM. The CDR3 nucleotides read TGTGCCAGCAGTTTGACAGGGAATAAGCCCCAGCATTTT. Its protein product is CASSLTGNKPQHF.

The chain employs TRBV18 and TRBJ2-3; D perhaps matches TRBD2 (7 bases). The CDR3 is 17 amino acids. The germline CDR1 and CDR2 sequences are KGHSH and LQKENI. Trimming cost V 3 bases and J 0 bases, with 16 bases left between them. The CDR3 is CASSPTGLVGSTDTQYF. Written as DNA, the CDR3 is TGTGCCAGCTCACCGACAGGACTAGTAGGTAGCACAGATACGCAGTATTTT.

The rearrangement uses TRBV18 and TRBJ1-5, with D tentatively TRBD1 (6 bases). CDR1 is KGHSH and CDR2 is LQKENI in the germline V gene. V was trimmed by 8 bases and J by 5 bases, leaving 13 bases between them. The CDR3 sequence is 13 residues long. The CDR3 nucleotides are TGTGCCAGCACGACAGGATTGGATCAGCCCCAGCATTTT. The encoded protein is CASTTGLDQPQHF.

The gene calls are TRBV12-5 and TRBJ1-3; tentative D call: TRBD1 (6 bases). Germline-derived CDR1 and CDR2 are LGHNT and FRNRAP. V gave up 0 bases and J gave up 2 bases, with 11 bases separating them. The CDR3 has 16 amino acids. The CDR3 DNA reads as TGTGCTAGTGGTTTGGTAGTTGGGGGCCCTGGAAACACCATATATTTT. This gives the protein CASGLVVGGPGNTIYF.

This rearrangement joins TRBV18 to TRBJ1-5; possibly TRBD1 for D (5 bases). From germline, CDR1 is KGHSH and CDR2 LQKENI. The CDR3 has 14 residues. Deletions cut 6 bases from V and 4 bases from J, with 13 bases between. The CDR3 loop reads CASSPTVENQPQHF. CDR3 nucleotide sequence: TGTGCCAGCTCGCCGACAGTTGAGAATCAGCCCCAGCATTTT.

This chain connects TRBV19 to TRBJ1-3; D remains ambiguous. The CDR3 runs 15 residues. CDR1 LNHDA and CDR2 SQIVND come from the germline V gene (reference sequence). V lost 5 bases, J lost 0 bases, and 11 bases lay in between. The CDR3 protein is CASSVQTSSGNTIYF. CDR3 sequence (DNA): TGTGCCAGTAGTGTACAGACCAGCTCTGGAAACACCATATATTTT.

J is TRBJ2-1 and V is TRBV4-2, with 8 bases lining up with TRBD2. The junction had 9 bases not matched to a gene; V was cut back by 7 bases and J by 7 bases. This CDR3 has 14 residues. Germline assignment: CDR1 LGHNA and CDR2 YNFKEQ. CDR3 coding DNA: TGTGCCAGCAACCCGGGAGGGCCAAGTAATGAGCAGTTCTTC. It encodes CASNPGGPSNEQFF.

The table lists this clone with a count of one. The rearrangement joins TRBV2 to TRBJ1-2, with 10 bases matching TRBD1. Germline V gene data show CDR1 as SNHLY and CDR2 as FYNNEI. V shed 9 bases, J shed 7 bases, and the junction held 5 bases outside the gene matches. The CDR3 is 12 amino acids. The chain's CDR3 is CASRDRGGGYTF. The CDR3 DNA sequence: TGTGCCAGTCGGGACAGGGGAGGTGGCTACACCTTC.

This clone was detected a few times. The chain couples TRBV7-2 to TRBJ2-5; D is undetermined. The V and J ends lost 5 bases and 0 bases respectively, with 4 bases between them. The V gene's germline CDR1 is SGHTA and CDR2 FQGNSA. CDR3 size: 12 residues. CDR3 sequence (DNA): TGTGCCAGCAGCCACTACCAAGAGACCCAGTACTTC. This sequence encodes CASSHYQETQYF. The full variable domain, rest sourced from reference TRBV7-2 and TRBJ2-5, is GAGVSQSPSNKVTEKGKDVELRCDPISGHTALYWYRQSLGQGLEFLIYFQGNSAPDKSGLPSDRFSAERTGGSVSTLTIQRTQQEDSAVYLCASSHYQETQYFGPGTRLLVL.

The chain carries TRBV25-1 and TRBJ2-1, with TRBD1 as a possible D gene (5 bases). Germline V lookup: CDR1 MGHDK, CDR2 SYGVNS. V was shortened by 6 bases and J by 8 bases, with 20 bases between the two germline ends. The CDR3 is made up of 15 amino acids. CDR3 sequence reads: CASSLPGSLSHEQFF. The CDR3 DNA reads TGTGCCAGCAGCCTTCCAGGGTCCCTTTCCCATGAGCAGTTCTTC. The whole variable domain, filled in from reference TRBV25-1 and TRBJ2-1, reads EADIYQTPRYLVIGTGKKITLECSQTMGHDKMYWYQQDPGMELHLIHYSYGVNSTEKGDLSSESTVSRIRTEHFPLTLESARPSHTSQYLCASSLPGSLSHEQFFGPGTRLTVL.

This clone is a singleton in its sample. V is TRBV10-1 and J is TRBJ2-7; D might be TRBD2 (6 bases). V dropped 3 bases and J dropped 7 bases, with 13 bases sitting between them. Per germline, CDR1 WNHNN and CDR2 SYGVQD (reference sequence). The CDR3 loop spans 13 amino acids. CDR3 coding DNA: TGCGCCAGCAGTGATTCGGCGGCGGGGGAGCAGTACTTC. Translated: CASSDSAAGEQYF.

The V gene is TRBV29-1, the J gene TRBJ2-1, with D possibly TRBD2 on 5 matching bases. Germline CDR1 is SQVTM and CDR2 is ANQGSEA. The CDR3 is 16 amino acids. Trimming pared 3 bases from V and 6 bases from J, leaving 21 bases between. CDR3: CSVEGEGPRTLNEQFF. For the CDR3, the DNA is TGCAGCGTTGAGGGTGAGGGCCCTCGCACCCTCAATGAGCAGTTCTTC.

The chain has TRBV19 and TRBJ2-3, with 8 bases fitting TRBD2. Unmatched junction bases numbered 8, after V lost 4 bases and J lost 2 bases. The CDR3 covers 16 residues. The germline V gene has CDR1 LNHDA and CDR2 SQIVND (reference sequence). The CDR3 here is CASSSRQRGNTDTQYF. CDR3 in DNA: TGTGCCAGTAGTAGCCGGCAGCGGGGGAACACAGATACGCAGTATTTT.

The chain couples TRBV2 to TRBJ2-3; TRBD1 might be the D (7 bases). The CDR3 has 16 residues. CDR1 and CDR2 from the germline V gene are SNHLY and FYNNEI. V lost 0 bases and J 8 bases, leaving 18 bases between the germline ends. Written as DNA, the CDR3 is TGTGCCAGCAGTGAAGCGCGGGCAGGGGGGCGGGGTACGCAGTATTTT. Translated, it gives CASSEARAGGRGTQYF.

This clone has only one observation. This chain links TRBV7-6 with TRBJ2-5, with TRBD2 as a possible D gene (5 bases). This CDR3 is 15 amino acids long. Per the germline V gene, CDR1 is SGHVS and CDR2 is FNYEAQ. V lost 3 bases, J lost 4 bases, and 15 bases lay in between. The CDR3 reads CASSFATGSLETQYF. Here the CDR3 DNA reads TGTGCCAGCAGCTTCGCTACGGGGAGCCTAGAGACCCAGTACTTC.

Comments on this clone: This sample includes further DNA sequences coding for the same CDR3. V is TRBV29-1 and J is TRBJ2-1; weak D call: TRBD2 (5 bases). The CDR3 loop spans 12 amino acids. Germline V lookup: CDR1 SQVTM, CDR2 ANQGSEA. V lost 2 bases, J lost 7 bases, and 9 bases lay in between. CDR3 loop: CSVETGKNEQFF. The CDR3 DNA reads TGCAGCGTTGAAACGGGGAAAAATGAGCAGTTCTTC.

This chain connects TRBV11-3 to TRBJ1-6, with D maybe TRBD1 (5 bases). From germline, CDR1 is SGHNT and CDR2 YENEEA. V lost 3 bases, J lost 16 bases, and 13 bases lay in between. This CDR3 contains 12 residues. DNA of the CDR3: TGTGCCAGCAGCTTTCAGGGCCCGATTCTCCACTTT. Its protein product is CASSFQGPILHF.

The chain recombines TRBV7-6 with TRBJ1-4; D gene uncertain. CDR1 is SGHVS and CDR2 is FNYEAQ in the germline V gene. CDR3 length: 15 residues. V was trimmed by 5 bases and J by 3 bases, leaving 13 bases between them. Here the CDR3 DNA reads TGTGCCAGCAGCCGGGAGCCAGGATCTAATGAAAAACTGTTTTTT. Translating gives CASSREPGSNEKLFF.

This chain links TRBV12-5 with TRBJ2-5; D perhaps matches TRBD1 (6 bases). Trimming pared 2 bases from V and 6 bases from J, leaving 19 bases between. This CDR3 spans 16 amino acids. CDR1 and CDR2 from the germline V gene are LGHNT and FRNRAP. The CDR3 reads CASGLNRRGGRQTQYF. CDR3 DNA: TGTGCTAGTGGTTTGAATCGACGAGGGGGAAGGCAGACCCAGTACTTC.

This chain connects TRBV5-1 to TRBJ2-1; D is perhaps TRBD2 (6 bases). Trimming shortened V by 0 bases and J by 8 bases, and 15 bases separated the two germline ends. This CDR3 spans 15 amino acids. Germline V gene sequence: CDR1 SGHRS, CDR2 YFSETQ. The CDR3 protein is CASSLGLTSSDEQFF. The CDR3 DNA is TGCGCCAGCAGCTTGGGCTTGACTAGTTCGGATGAGCAGTTCTTC. Based on the CDR3 plus reference TRBV5-1 and TRBJ2-1, the full variable domain is KAGVTQTPRYLIKTRGQQVTLSCSPISGHRSVSWYQQTPGQGLQFLFEYFSETQRNKGNFPGRFSGRQFSNSRSEMNVSTLELGDSALYLCASSLGLTSSDEQFFGPGTRLTVL.

This clone came up a few times. The DNA of the CDR3 is TGCGCCAGCAGTCTCGGACAGACCCGAGACACCCTCCACTTT. Translating gives CASSLGQTRDTLHF. The chain uses TRBV10-2 and TRBJ1-6, with D possibly matching TRBD1 (6 bases). Germline CDR1 reads WSHSY; CDR2 reads SAAADI. CDR3 length: 14 residues. V was pared by 5 bases and J by 14 bases, with 19 bases between.